This entry features one T cell receptor beta chain sequence. Participants spanned ages about 18 to 95 years and resided in about 24 US areas. J gave up 9 bases and V 2 bases, and 5 bases lay outside the gene matches. The CDR3 sequence is 12 residues long. CDR1 SGHKS and CDR2 YYEKEE come from the germline V gene (reference sequence). This entry comes from a study of blood T cell repertoires in COVID-19. In the study overall: Nucleic acid was either cDNA or gDNA, and it came from T cells, B-cell-depleted T cells, or PBMCs.

Profiled with immunoSEQ multiplex PCR; TCRdb holds only in-frame clones, not every one. The table lists a few hundred thousand clones, just over 85% of them singletons. The genes are TRBV5-5 and TRBJ2-7; 7 bases fit TRBD1. Input material: PBMCs or T cells enriched from blood (not recorded which). The sequence was obtained from a woman in her thirties or forties with acute COVID-19. The CDR3 protein is CASSFDRAGQYF. The CDR3 bases are TGTGCCAGCAGCTTTGACAGGGCGGGGCAGTACTTC.